This record looks at one T cell receptor beta chain sequence and its context. The sample belongs to a study of blood T cell repertoires in COVID-19. Measured with immunoSEQ multiplex PCR; TCRdb has only the in-frame clones, and not every one. Of 300,000 to 450,000 clones listed, around 87% are singletons. The specimen sequenced was PBMCs or T cells enriched from blood (not recorded which). The clonotype originates from a man between 25 and 39 years old who had recovered from COVID-19.

CDR3 amino acids: CASSHSPQGNKDSPLHF. The CDR3 coding sequence is TGCGCCAGCAGCCACTCTCCACAGGGGAATAAGGATTCACCCCTCCACTTT. The V gene is TRBV4-1, the J gene TRBJ1-6; 7 bases map to TRBD1. CDR3 length: 17 residues. The V gene end was trimmed by 3 bases and the J gene end by 8 bases; junction bases not matched to a gene: 13. CDR1 MGHRA and CDR2 YSYEKL come from the germline V gene.